This entry concerns a single T cell receptor beta chain. What it recognizes is unknown. The read comes to an end 3 residues before the CDR3 does, leaving the germline J gene to fill in the end. CDR3 length: 14 amino acids. Trimming removed 4 bases from V and 7 bases from J; junction bases left unmatched: 3. Per the germline V gene, CDR1 is WNHNN and CDR2 is SYGVQD (reference sequence). TCRdb's table, derived via immunoSEQ multiplex PCR, lists solely in-frame clones and lacks some. The sample totals roughly 23,000 clones. This sample is part of a study of T cells in women clearing cervical HPV infection. Study results and limitations: Unknown T-cell numbers per sample may underlie the richness differences.

This TCR derives from a woman between 18 and 75 years old with a cervical HPV16 infection that either progressed to CIN3+ or cleared (not recorded which). Sequenced: blood buffy coat. The rearrangement uses TRBV10-1 and TRBJ2-1; TRBD2 matches 11 bases. Incomplete CDR3 DNA: TGCGCCAGCAGTGCGACTAGCGGGGTAAATGAG. This gives the protein CASSATSGVNE. The CDR3 reads in full as CASSATSGVNEQFF.